This TCR beta chain was sequenced during a study of T-cell reconstitution after alpha-beta-depleted transplantation in children. For TCRbeta, the library was prepared with unique molecular identifiers. One entry per CDR3 protein, called by TCRdb with MiXCR from the PCR reads. The sample gives 100,000 or so distinct CDR3 sequences, 12% of which show up once; approximately 15% is in the top ten. Per the germline V gene, CDR1 is ENHRY and CDR2 is SYGVKD. V was trimmed by 8 bases and J by 3 bases, leaving 14 bases between them. The CDR3 totals 14 residues. The chain joins TRBV10-3 to TRBJ1-5; tentatively, D is TRBD1 (5 bases). Here the sequenced sample was PBMCs from the stem cell graft donor, taken from the stem cell graft. The clonotype comes from a human donor who donated a stem cell graft to a child with inherited bone marrow failure. CDR3 nucleotides: TGTGCCATCCAAGGGGAAGGGGACAATCAGCCCCAGCATTTT. Translating it yields CAIQGEGDNQPQHF.